Below, 31 T cell receptor beta chains from the same sample are listed, as sequenced in a study of technical replicates of blood from a handful of donors. Sequencing used immunoSEQ multiplex PCR; TCRdb keeps in-frame clones, though not all of them. This sample has about 83,000 clones; about 90% occur once, and the top ten carry about 0.26%. The sequenced sample was T cells isolated from PBMCs. The receptors here all came from a human donor in good health.

The rearrangement links TRBV7-8 to TRBJ2-7; perhaps TRBD1 as D (6 bases). Trimming took off 6 bases at V and 0 bases at J, with 21 bases between the two ends. This CDR3 has 17 amino acids. Germline assignment: CDR1 SGHVS and CDR2 FQNEAQ. CDR3 residues: CASRLSARDTSSYEQYF. Written as DNA, the CDR3 is TGTGCCAGCAGGCTCTCGGCTCGGGACACGAGCTCCTACGAGCAGTACTTC.

Here the CDR3 DNA reads TGTGCCAGTAGTTTCAGGGCGGACACCGGGGAGCTGTTTTTT. Translation gives CASSFRADTGELFF. The genes are TRBV19 and TRBJ2-2; the D gene is possibly TRBD1 (5 bases). V lost 5 bases, J lost 3 bases, and 10 bases lay in between. Germline lookup yields CDR1 LNHDA and CDR2 SQIVND (reference sequence). There are 14 residues in the CDR3.

The chain recombines TRBV28 with TRBJ2-7, with 11 bases identical to TRBD2. From germline, CDR1 is MDHEN and CDR2 SYDVKM. The CDR3 covers 13 residues. The ends lost 7 bases at V and 3 bases at J; junction bases unmatched: 2. The CDR3 DNA reads as TGTGCCAGCATTAGCGGGAGGGACTACGAGCAGTACTTC. This encodes CASISGRDYEQYF.

The chain employs TRBV7-9 and TRBJ1-1; 10 nucleotides align to TRBD1. This CDR3 contains 16 residues. With 5 bases clipped from V and 3 bases from J, the junction kept 9 bases outside the gene matches. Germline assignment: CDR1 SEHNR and CDR2 FQNEAQ (reference sequence). DNA of the CDR3: TGTGCCAGCAGCCCCTGGACAGGGGGGCTGTACACTGAAGCTTTCTTT. This gives the protein CASSPWTGGLYTEAFF.

The J gene is TRBJ2-1, the V gene TRBV10-1; D gene uncertain. CDR1 and CDR2 (germline): WNHNN, SYGVQD (reference sequence). CDR3 length equals 13 residues. Trimming took 6 bases from V and 8 from J, leaving 14 bases between them. The CDR3, as DNA: TGCGCCAGCAGGGCAGCACTGGGCTATGAGCAGTTCTTC. This sequence encodes CASRAALGYEQFF.

The V gene is TRBV11-2, the J gene TRBJ2-7; D may be TRBD2 (5 bases). This CDR3 spans 14 amino acids. Looked up from germline, CDR1 is SGHAT and CDR2 is FQNNGV. Trimming removed 2 bases at V and 2 bases at J, with 10 bases between. CDR3 amino acids: CASSLQAAAYEQYF. CDR3 bases: TGTGCCAGCAGCTTACAGGCAGCGGCCTACGAGCAGTACTTC.

The chain employs TRBV6-6 and TRBJ1-1; tentatively, D is TRBD1 (5 bases). Trimming took off 7 bases at V and 1 base at J, with 10 bases between the two ends. CDR3 size: 13 residues. From germline, CDR1 is MNHNY and CDR2 SVGAGI (reference sequence). In DNA, the CDR3 is TGTGCCAGCACCGACGGGGGGAACACTGAAGCTTTCTTT. As protein: CASTDGGNTEAFF.

The V gene is TRBV2, the J gene TRBJ2-7, with TRBD1 as a possible D gene (6 bases). Germline loops: CDR1 SNHLY, CDR2 FYNNEI. The CDR3 extends over 15 amino acids. Deletions cut 6 bases from V and 3 bases from J, with 18 bases between. The CDR3 protein is CASRENSGTHYEQYF. The CDR3 bases are TGTGCCAGCAGGGAGAATTCCGGGACACACTACGAGCAGTACTTC.

The CDR3 sequence: CASSLGAGDQPQHF. Written as DNA, the CDR3 is TGCGCCAGCAGCTTGGGGGCGGGGGATCAGCCCCAGCATTTT. The chain carries TRBV5-1 and TRBJ1-5; the D gene is possibly TRBD1 (5 bases). V was cut by 0 bases and J by 5 bases, with 9 bases left in between. CDR3 length equals 14 residues. Germline CDR1 SGHRS, CDR2 YFSETQ. Using reference TRBV5-1 and TRBJ1-5 for the parts outside the CDR3, the full variable domain is KAGVTQTPRYLIKTRGQQVTLSCSPISGHRSVSWYQQTPGQGLQFLFEYFSETQRNKGNFPGRFSGRQFSNSRSEMNVSTLELGDSALYLCASSLGAGDQPQHFGDGTRLSIL.

This rearrangement joins TRBV27 to TRBJ1-2; D is perhaps TRBD1 (6 bases). CDR3 length: 20 residues. CDR1 and CDR2 (germline): MNHEY, SMNVEV (reference sequence). The V and J ends lost 0 bases and 8 bases respectively, with 31 bases between them. CDR3 protein: CASSLSLETGQNYGITGYTF. The CDR3 nucleotides read TGTGCCAGCAGTTTATCGCTTGAGACAGGTCAAAACTATGGCATAACGGGCTACACCTTC.

This chain uses TRBV5-1 with TRBJ2-3, with D unclear. Trimming took 1 base from V and 3 from J, leaving 15 bases between them. The CDR3 is 16 amino acids. Per the germline V gene, CDR1 is SGHRS and CDR2 is YFSETQ. CDR3 sequence reads: CASSLPDTGHTDTQYF. CDR3 DNA sequence: TGCGCCAGCAGCTTGCCCGACACTGGGCATACAGATACGCAGTATTTT.

This sequence joins TRBV10-2 and TRBJ2-1, with D unresolved. Germline values: CDR1 WSHSY, CDR2 SAAADI. The V and J ends lost 2 bases and 0 bases respectively, with 11 bases between them. The CDR3 covers 16 residues. CDR3 loop: CASSEPDLSSYNEQFF. The CDR3, as DNA: TGCGCCAGCAGTGAGCCAGACTTAAGCTCCTACAATGAGCAGTTCTTC.

The chain carries TRBV6-6 and TRBJ2-5; D is possibly TRBD2 (5 bases). There are 14 residues in the CDR3. Germline V gives CDR1 MNHNY, CDR2 SVGAGI (reference sequence). V lost 6 bases and J lost 4, with 15 bases in between. The CDR3 bases are TGTGCCAGCAGACCTACCGGGATCGGAGAGACCCAGTACTTC. It codes for CASRPTGIGETQYF.

This chain connects TRBV6-5 to TRBJ2-2, with D perhaps matching TRBD1 (6 bases). V was pared by 8 bases and J by 2 bases, with 15 bases between. Germline V lookup: CDR1 MNHEY, CDR2 SVGAGI. The CDR3 contains 15 residues. The CDR3 bases are TGTGCCAGCGCCCCGCCAGGGGTTAACACCGGGGAGCTGTTTTTT. Its translation: CASAPPGVNTGELFF.

J is TRBJ1-1 and V is TRBV5-1; D call uncertain. V was pared by 0 bases and J by 11 bases, with 11 bases between. Germline CDR1 is SGHRS and CDR2 is YFSETQ. This CDR3 is built from 12 residues. CDR3 coding DNA: TGCGCCAGCAGCTTGGGTGAGGGTAGGGCTTTCTTT. It codes for CASSLGEGRAFF.

The chain joins TRBV19 to TRBJ2-3, with D perhaps matching TRBD1 (5 bases). The germline CDR1 and CDR2 sequences are LNHDA and SQIVND (reference sequence). Deletions cut 7 bases from V and 0 bases from J, with 17 bases between. This CDR3 contains 16 residues. The CDR3 loop reads CASTGRTGPSTDTQYF. In DNA form, the CDR3 reads TGTGCCAGTACCGGACGCACAGGTCCTAGCACAGATACGCAGTATTTT.

This clone was recorded once. The chain has TRBV4-1 and TRBJ1-5; 7 bases are a match to TRBD1. In germline, CDR1 is MGHRA, CDR2 YSYEKL. With 0 bases clipped from V and 2 bases from J, the junction kept 4 bases outside the gene matches. This CDR3 comprises 16 residues. CDR3 in amino acids: CASSQDGGTGNQPQHF. CDR3 nucleotides: TGCGCCAGCAGCCAAGATGGGGGGACAGGCAATCAGCCCCAGCATTTT.

This chain connects TRBV7-7 to TRBJ1-2; 10 positions agree with TRBD1. V was clipped by 5 bases and J by 3 bases; unmatched bases: 12. CDR3 length: 17 amino acids. Germline V gene lookup returns CDR1 SSHAT and CDR2 FNYEAQ (reference sequence). The DNA for the CDR3 is TGTGCCAGCAGCCGAATCCCGACAGGGGGCGAGGACTATGGCTACACCTTC. Translated, it gives CASSRIPTGGEDYGYTF.

The CDR3 region is CAWSVQDEQYF. The CDR3 region has the DNA TGTGCCTGGAGTGTACAGGACGAGCAGTACTTC. This sequence joins TRBV30 and TRBJ2-7; tentatively, D is TRBD1 (5 bases). The CDR3 is made up of 11 amino acids. CDR1 is GTSNPN and CDR2 is SVGIG in the germline V gene (reference sequence). The germline V and J ends were trimmed by 0 bases and 5 bases, with 5 bases remaining between them. Variable domain in full (rest from reference TRBV30 and TRBJ2-7): SQTIHQWPATLVQPVGSPLSLECTVEGTSNPNLYWYRQAAGRGLQLLFYSVGIGQISSEVPQNLSASRPQDRQFILSSKKLLLSDSGFYLCAWSVQDEQYFGPGTRLTVT.

This chain joins TRBV25-1 and TRBJ1-6; tentative D call: TRBD1 (6 bases). Germline V lookup: CDR1 MGHDK, CDR2 SYGVNS. The CDR3 covers 15 residues. The V and J ends lost 4 bases and 9 bases respectively, with 16 bases between them. CDR3 sequence reads: CASSAGTGSVSPLHF. The CDR3, as DNA: TGTGCCAGCAGTGCCGGCACAGGGTCGGTTTCACCCCTCCACTTT.

The chain links TRBV7-9 to TRBJ1-1; D is perhaps TRBD1 (5 bases). CDR3 size: 14 residues. Trimming left V 1 base short and J 4 bases short, with 10 bases between. CDR1 is SEHNR and CDR2 is FQNEAQ in the germline V gene (reference sequence). The CDR3 is CASSLGGSSTEAFF. The DNA for the CDR3 is TGTGCCAGCAGCTTAGGGGGCTCGAGCACTGAAGCTTTCTTT.

The chain carries TRBV6-1 and TRBJ2-5, with D hard to call. This CDR3 contains 15 residues. Germline V gene data show CDR1 as MNHNS and CDR2 as SASEGT. V was pared by 0 bases and J by 0 bases, with 8 bases between. The CDR3 spells CASSEAAGNQETQYF. The CDR3 DNA reads TGTGCCAGCAGTGAAGCGGCAGGAAACCAAGAGACCCAGTACTTC.

This chain joins TRBV10-3 and TRBJ1-4; D is possibly TRBD1 (5 bases). CDR3 length equals 12 residues. V gave up 8 bases and J gave up 6 bases, with 10 bases separating them. Per germline, CDR1 ENHRY and CDR2 SYGVKD. CDR3 residues: CAIGGTDEKLFF. The CDR3, as DNA: TGTGCCATCGGAGGGACTGATGAAAAACTGTTTTTT.

The chain carries TRBV19 and TRBJ1-3, with a possible D match to TRBD1 (6 bases). V lost 3 bases to trimming and J lost 0 bases, with 12 bases between them. The CDR3 sequence is 16 residues long. From germline, CDR1 is LNHDA and CDR2 SQIVND (reference sequence). CDR3 nucleotides: TGTGCCAGTAGTATCCCGGACAGTGACTCTGGAAACACCATATATTTT. It translates to CASSIPDSDSGNTIYF.

The chain uses TRBV4-1 and TRBJ2-7; TRBD2 matches 13 bases. Germline V gives CDR1 MGHRA, CDR2 YSYEKL. The CDR3 loop spans 17 amino acids. V dropped 1 base and J dropped 2; count of bases not matched to a gene: 5. Here the CDR3 reads CASSQGGLAGSPYEQYF. The CDR3 coding sequence is TGCGCCAGCAGCCAAGGGGGACTAGCGGGAAGCCCCTACGAGCAGTACTTC.

The sample holds one count of this clone. This chain joins TRBV19 and TRBJ1-1, with TRBD1 matching over 8 bases. The germline gives CDR1 LNHDA, CDR2 SQIVND (reference sequence). The CDR3 contains 14 residues. V was clipped by 2 bases and J by 4 bases; unmatched bases: 3. DNA for the CDR3: TGTGCCAGTAGTATATCCGACAGGGGCACTGAAGCTTTCTTT. Translation: CASSISDRGTEAFF. The full variable domain, in which reference TRBV19 and TRBJ1-1 provide the parts outside the CDR3, is DGGITQSPKYLFRKEGQNVTLSCEQNLNHDAMYWYRQDPGQGLRLIYYSQIVNDFQKGDIAEGYSVSREKKESFPLTVTSAQKNPTAFYLCASSISDRGTEAFFGQGTRLTVV.

This clone was picked up a small number of times. The V and J genes are TRBV28 and TRBJ1-1; perhaps TRBD1 as D (6 bases). The CDR3 loop spans 16 amino acids. Germline CDR1 MDHEN, CDR2 SYDVKM. V was shortened by 6 bases and J by 0 bases, with 17 bases between the two germline ends. The CDR3 nucleotides read TGTGCCAGCAGCCGTGCGGGCAGGGGAGTGAACACTGAAGCTTTCTTT. It encodes CASSRAGRGVNTEAFF.

This chain joins TRBV28 and TRBJ2-1; D might be TRBD1 (5 bases). The V end was cut by 1 base, the J end by 6 bases, with 10 bases between. Germline V gene sequence: CDR1 MDHEN, CDR2 SYDVKM. The CDR3 covers 14 residues. In DNA form, the CDR3 reads TGTGCCAGCAGTTTATACAGGTGGAGCAATGAGCAGTTCTTC. This translates into CASSLYRWSNEQFF.

This chain links TRBV4-1 with TRBJ2-1; 7 bases agree with TRBD1. With V trimmed by 0 bases and J by 4 bases, 6 bases remained unmatched. Germline CDR1 MGHRA, CDR2 YSYEKL. This CDR3 has 16 residues. Here the CDR3 reads CASSQDTRDSYNEQFF. Here the CDR3 DNA reads TGCGCCAGCAGCCAAGATACTCGGGACAGTTACAATGAGCAGTTCTTC.

This clone has a single count. The chain couples TRBV4-2 to TRBJ1-2; 10 bases fit TRBD1. The CDR3 sequence is 16 residues long. CDR1 LGHNA and CDR2 YNFKEQ come from the germline V gene. With V trimmed by 5 bases and J by 8 bases, 14 bases remained unmatched. This CDR3 reads CASSVEGHGQGEGYTF. The CDR3 DNA reads TGTGCCAGCAGCGTAGAAGGACATGGACAGGGGGAAGGCTACACCTTC.

The CDR3 bases are TGTGCGGCCTCCCCTGTTAACGAGCAGTACTTC. It specifies CAASPVNEQYF. The chain links TRBV2 to TRBJ2-7, with D unclear. The CDR3 consists of 11 residues. Germline V CDR1 and CDR2: SNHLY, FYNNEI.